The 10 T cell receptor beta chains below come from one sample, sequenced in a study of blood T cell repertoires in COVID-19. Using immunoSEQ multiplex PCR, the repertoire was profiled, and TCRdb retains in-frame clones only, with some absent. The table lists approximately 230,000 clones, approximately 79% of them singletons. The specimen sequenced was peripheral blood. These receptors were taken from an elderly woman with active or convalescent COVID-19.

The rearrangement uses TRBV28 and TRBJ2-3; no clear D. Trimming took 5 bases from V and 2 from J, leaving 17 bases between them. From germline, CDR1 is MDHEN and CDR2 SYDVKM. The CDR3 is made up of 16 amino acids. CDR3 sequence: CASSPHPQAYTDTQYF. CDR3 DNA: TGTGCCAGCAGTCCCCATCCTCAAGCGTACACAGATACGCAGTATTTT.

The chain recombines TRBV6-1 with TRBJ1-2; a weak D match, TRBD1 (5 bases). V was cut by 0 bases and J by 1 base, with 9 bases left in between. This CDR3 is built from 15 residues. Germline V gives CDR1 MNHNS, CDR2 SASEGT. CDR3 region: CASSEARGVNYGYTF. The CDR3 DNA sequence: TGTGCCAGCAGTGAAGCGCGGGGGGTTAACTATGGCTACACCTTC.

This chain connects TRBV2 to TRBJ1-5, with D perhaps matching TRBD1 (5 bases). This CDR3 spans 12 amino acids. The ends were cut back, 8 bases at V and 3 bases at J, with 8 bases in the middle. Germline CDR1 is SNHLY and CDR2 is FYNNEI. The CDR3 DNA reads TGTGCCAGCGGGGCTTTCAATCAGCCCCAGCATTTT. As protein: CASGAFNQPQHF.

The chain combines TRBV5-4 with TRBJ1-4; D not resolved. The V gene lost 4 bases and the J gene lost 4 bases, with 8 bases spanning the gap. The length of the CDR3 is 13 residues. From germline, CDR1 is SGHNT and CDR2 YYREEE (reference sequence). CDR3: CASSAQNNEKLFF. CDR3 DNA sequence: TGTGCCAGCAGCGCCCAGAATAATGAAAAACTGTTTTTT.

This clone was seen only once. V gene TRBV10-1 combines with J gene TRBJ1-1, with 8 bases aligning to TRBD1. CDR1 and CDR2 from the germline V gene are WNHNN and SYGVQD (reference sequence). J gave up 1 base and V 11 bases, and 9 bases lay outside the gene matches. CDR3 length: 14 residues. CDR3 nucleotides: TGCGCCGAGGAAAGCAGGGGGCAGAACACTGAAGCTTTCTTT. It is translated as CAEESRGQNTEAFF.

The rearrangement links TRBV19 to TRBJ2-6; 7 nucleotides line up with TRBD1. Looked up from germline, CDR1 is LNHDA and CDR2 is SQIVND (reference sequence). Trimming removed 2 bases from V and 3 bases from J; junction bases left unmatched: 13. This CDR3 spans 19 amino acids. CDR3 loop: CASSIWPGGRSDGANVLTF. CDR3 in DNA: TGTGCCAGTAGTATATGGCCAGGGGGTAGGAGTGATGGGGCCAACGTCCTGACTTTC.

V gene TRBV27 combines with J gene TRBJ1-6; possible D gene TRBD1, 6 bases. CDR1 is MNHEY and CDR2 is SMNVEV in the germline V gene (reference sequence). CDR3 size: 15 residues. V lost 6 bases, J lost 6 bases, and 15 bases lay in between. The CDR3 protein is CASRLSGQLNSPLHF. The CDR3 DNA sequence: TGTGCCAGCAGGCTATCTGGACAGCTTAATTCACCCCTCCACTTT.

J is TRBJ2-5 and V is TRBV18; 9 bases are shared with TRBD2. V lost 3 bases and J lost 1; bases outside the gene matches: 3. This CDR3 spans 15 amino acids. Germline CDR1 and CDR2: KGHSH and LQKENI. CDR3 nucleotide sequence: TGTGCCAGCTCACCGACTAGCGGTTCCCAAGAGACCCAGTACTTC. Protein product: CASSPTSGSQETQYF.

The V gene is TRBV5-1, the J gene TRBJ1-4; TRBD1 agrees at 8 bases. This CDR3 is 15 amino acids long. Germline V gene sequence: CDR1 SGHRS, CDR2 YFSETQ. Trimming removed 3 bases from V and 7 bases from J; junction bases left unmatched: 8. In nucleotides, the CDR3 is TGCGCCAGCAGCTCCCAGGGGGCGATCTTTGAAAAACTGTTTTTT. Its protein is CASSSQGAIFEKLFF.

In this sample, this clone turned up a few times. This chain's CDR3 is CASSPGTGDEKLFF. CDR3 DNA sequence: TGTGCCAGCAGTCCCGGGACAGGGGATGAAAAACTGTTTTTT. V usage is TRBV2 and J usage is TRBJ1-4; the match to TRBD1 covers 10 bases. V was pared by 5 bases and J by 6 bases, with 3 bases of the junction left unmatched. The CDR3 loop spans 14 amino acids. Germline assignment: CDR1 SNHLY and CDR2 FYNNEI.